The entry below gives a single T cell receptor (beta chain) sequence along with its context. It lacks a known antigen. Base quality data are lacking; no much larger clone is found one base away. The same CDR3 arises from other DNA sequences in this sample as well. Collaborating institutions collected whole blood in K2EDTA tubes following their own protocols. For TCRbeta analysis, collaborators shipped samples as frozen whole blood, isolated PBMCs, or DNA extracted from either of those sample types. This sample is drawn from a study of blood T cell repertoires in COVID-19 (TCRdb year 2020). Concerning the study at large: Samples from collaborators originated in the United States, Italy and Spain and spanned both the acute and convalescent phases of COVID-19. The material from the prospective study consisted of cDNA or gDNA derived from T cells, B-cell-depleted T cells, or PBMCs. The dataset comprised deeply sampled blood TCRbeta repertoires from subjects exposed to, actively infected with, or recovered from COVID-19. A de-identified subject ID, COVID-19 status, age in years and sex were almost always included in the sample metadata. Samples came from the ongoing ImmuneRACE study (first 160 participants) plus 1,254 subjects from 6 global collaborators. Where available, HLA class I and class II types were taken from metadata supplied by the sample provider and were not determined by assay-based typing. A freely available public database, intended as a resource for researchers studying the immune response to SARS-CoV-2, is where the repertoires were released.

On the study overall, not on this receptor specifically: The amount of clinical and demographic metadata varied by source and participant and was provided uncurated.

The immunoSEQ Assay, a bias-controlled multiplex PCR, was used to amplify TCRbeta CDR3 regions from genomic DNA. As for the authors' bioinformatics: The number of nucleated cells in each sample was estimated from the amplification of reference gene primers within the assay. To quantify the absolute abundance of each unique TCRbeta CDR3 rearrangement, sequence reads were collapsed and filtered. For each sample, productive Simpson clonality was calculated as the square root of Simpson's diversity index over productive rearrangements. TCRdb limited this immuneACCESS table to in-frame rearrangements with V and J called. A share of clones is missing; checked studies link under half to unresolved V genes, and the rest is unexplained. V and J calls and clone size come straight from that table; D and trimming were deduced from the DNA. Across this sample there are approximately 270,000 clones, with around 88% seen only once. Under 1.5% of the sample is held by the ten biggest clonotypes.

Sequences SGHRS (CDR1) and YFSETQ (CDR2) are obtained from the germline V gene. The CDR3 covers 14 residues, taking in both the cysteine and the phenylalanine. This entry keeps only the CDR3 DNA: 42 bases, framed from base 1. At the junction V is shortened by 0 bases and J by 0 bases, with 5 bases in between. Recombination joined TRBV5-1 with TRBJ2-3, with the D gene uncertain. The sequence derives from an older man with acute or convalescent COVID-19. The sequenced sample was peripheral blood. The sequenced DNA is TGCGCCAGCAGCTTGGGGCCCAGCACAGATACGCAGTATTTT. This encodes CASSLGPSTDTQYF.